One and the same sample provided the 4 T cell receptor beta chains below, sequenced in a study of shared clonotypes between healthy human individuals. Sequencing used immunoSEQ multiplex PCR; TCRdb keeps in-frame clones, though not all of them. Of about 490,000 clones in the sample, roughly 78% were seen once. Sequenced sample: PBMCs. The receptors were gathered from a woman between 40 and 55 years old in good health. Some clones in this sample may be carry-over from other donors' samples.

This clone has only a few counts. The chain links TRBV29-1 to TRBJ2-5; D tentatively reads TRBD1 or TRBD2 (5 bases each). The DNA end lines up better with TRBJ2-7; the J call may be wrong. Germline lookup yields CDR1 SQVTM and CDR2 ANQGSEA. The CDR3 totals 13 residues. CDR3 loop: CSFLKSGSVEQYF. Written as DNA, the CDR3 is TGCAGCTTTCTGAAATCAGGGAGCGTCGAGCAGTACTTC.

The rearrangement joins TRBV5-6 to TRBJ1-6; maybe TRBD1 (5 bases). The CDR3 loop spans 16 amino acids. Trimming left V 2 bases short and J 6 bases short, with 15 bases between. Germline values: CDR1 SGHDT, CDR2 YYEEEE. The CDR3 nucleotides are TGTGCCAGCAGCTTATGGGACCTGAACCTTAATTCACCCCTCCACTTT. Its translation: CASSLWDLNLNSPLHF.

On this clone itself: At one end, the junction sequence differs from germline, possibly due to a read error. The V and J genes are TRBV7-7 and TRBJ2-7; 7 bases are a match to TRBD2. The CDR3 totals 18 residues. In germline, CDR1 is SSHAT, CDR2 FNYEAQ (reference sequence). Written as DNA, the CDR3 is TGTGCTAGCAGCTTAGGCCCATTGGCTGGCGGGAGTTGGTACGAGCAGTACTTC. Encoded protein: CASSLGPLAGGSWYEQYF.

This clone appeared a few times. The chain combines TRBV5-4 with TRBJ1-1, with D possibly being TRBD1 (6 bases). The CDR3 runs to 15 residues. The V gene's germline CDR1 is SGHNT and CDR2 YYREEE (reference sequence). V lost 0 bases and J lost 1, with 10 bases in between. CDR3: CASSLVKGGNTEAFF. As DNA, the CDR3 is TGTGCCAGCAGCTTGGTAAAAGGGGGGAACACTGAAGCTTTCTTT.